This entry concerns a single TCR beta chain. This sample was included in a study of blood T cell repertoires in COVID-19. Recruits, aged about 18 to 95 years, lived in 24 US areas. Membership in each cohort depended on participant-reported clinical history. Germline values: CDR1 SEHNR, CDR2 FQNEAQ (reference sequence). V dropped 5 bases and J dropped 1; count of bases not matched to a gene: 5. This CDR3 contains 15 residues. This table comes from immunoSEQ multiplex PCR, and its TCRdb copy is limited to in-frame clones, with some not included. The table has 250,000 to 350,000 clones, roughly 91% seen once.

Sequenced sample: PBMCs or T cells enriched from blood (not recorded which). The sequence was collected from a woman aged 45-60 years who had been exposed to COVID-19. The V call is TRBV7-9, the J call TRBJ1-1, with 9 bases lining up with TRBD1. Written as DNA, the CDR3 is TGTGCCAGCAGCAAACAGGGGGCACGGAACACTGAAGCTTTCTTT. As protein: CASSKQGARNTEAFF. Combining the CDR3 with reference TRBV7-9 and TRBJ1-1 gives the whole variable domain DTGVSQNPRHKITKRGQNVTFRCDPISEHNRLYWYRQTLGQGPEFLTYFQNEAQLEKSRLLSDRFSAERPKGSFSTLEIQRTEQGDSAMYLCASSKQGARNTEAFFGQGTRLTVV.